One sample yielded the 25 T cell receptor beta chains listed below, sequenced in a study of T cell changes during pregnancy in multiple sclerosis (dated by TCRdb to the late 2010s). Libraries were built with the immunoSEQ multiplex PCR assay. As stored in TCRdb, this immuneACCESS dataset retains in-frame rearrangements with V and J assigned. A fraction of the clones does not appear; measured against another copy, unresolved V genes explain less than half of the discrepancy, and the remainder lacks a known reason. Recorded for this sample are over 65,000 clones; more than 85% of them occurred a single time. More than 2.5% of the sample comes from the top ten. The sample in question was peripheral blood, obtained in the first trimester of pregnancy. All receptors derive from a female donor with multiple sclerosis, enrolled in a pregnancy study.

The chain recombines TRBV10-3 with TRBJ2-7, with TRBD1 as a possible D gene (5 bases). V was pared by 2 bases and J by 3 bases, with 11 bases between. This CDR3 contains 14 residues. Germline-derived CDR1 and CDR2 are ENHRY and SYGVKD. The CDR3 region is CAISEGAGIYEQYF. The CDR3 DNA sequence: TGTGCCATCAGTGAGGGGGCAGGGATCTACGAGCAGTACTTC.

This chain links TRBV4-1 with TRBJ2-3; TRBD1 is a possible D gene (6 bases). The length of the CDR3 is 15 residues. Trimming left V 6 bases short and J 3 bases short, with 16 bases between. Germline V CDR1 and CDR2: MGHRA, YSYEKL. The CDR3 DNA reads as TGCGCCAGCAGTCTCACAGGGTTAGGTACAGATACGCAGTATTTT. It encodes CASSLTGLGTDTQYF.

This sequence joins TRBV27 and TRBJ2-7, with 8 bases identical to TRBD2. Germline assignment: CDR1 MNHEY and CDR2 SMNVEV (reference sequence). CDR3 size: 14 residues. The ends lost 6 bases at V and 5 bases at J; junction bases unmatched: 9. CDR3 DNA: TGTGCCAGCAGACAAGGACTAGCTAACCACGAGCAGTACTTC. Residues: CASRQGLANHEQYF.

This clone occurred a few times. The DNA for the CDR3 is TGTGCCAGCTCAGCCCAGGGGGCAGATTCACCCCTCCACTTT. It is translated as CASSAQGADSPLHF. V is TRBV18 and J is TRBJ1-6, with 8 bases identical to TRBD1. CDR1 is KGHSH and CDR2 is LQKENI in the germline V gene. Trimming took 5 bases from V and 8 from J; bases not matched to a gene: 5. The CDR3 has 14 residues.

The V and J genes are TRBV4-1 and TRBJ1-6; D is possibly TRBD1 (5 bases). Germline CDR1 is MGHRA and CDR2 is YSYEKL. The ends were cut back, 1 base at V and 8 bases at J, with 12 bases in the middle. The CDR3 extends over 15 amino acids. For the CDR3, the DNA is TGCGCCAGCAGCCAAGTGACAGTGTGGGATTCACCCCTCCACTTT. It translates to CASSQVTVWDSPLHF.

V and J are TRBV9 and TRBJ1-2; a weak D match, TRBD1 (5 bases). Between the trimmed V and J ends, which lost 5 bases and 8 bases, there was a span of 13 bases. CDR1 and CDR2 from the germline V gene are SGDLS and YYNGEE. CDR3 length: 12 residues. The CDR3 region is CASRGAGDGYTF. For the CDR3, the DNA is TGTGCCAGCAGGGGAGCGGGGGACGGCTACACCTTC.

The rearrangement joins TRBV5-6 to TRBJ2-5, with 7 positions matching TRBD1. V trimming: 2 bases; J trimming: 6 bases; junction bases outside the gene matches: 13. This CDR3 has 16 residues. Germline V gene lookup returns CDR1 SGHDT and CDR2 YYEEEE. The CDR3 DNA is TGTGCCAGCAGCTTATACCTCCGGGACAGTCGGCAGACCCAGTACTTC. Translated, it gives CASSLYLRDSRQTQYF. Combining the CDR3 with reference TRBV5-6 and TRBJ2-5 gives the whole variable domain DAGVTQSPTHLIKTRGQQVTLRCSPKSGHDTVSWYQQALGQGPQFIFQYYEEEERQRGNFPDRFSGHQFPNYSSELNVNALLLGDSALYLCASSLYLRDSRQTQYFGPGTRLLVL.

This chain joins TRBV10-3 and TRBJ1-2; tentative D call: TRBD1 (5 bases). Trimming took off 6 bases at V and 6 bases at J, with 11 bases between the two ends. This CDR3 comprises 12 residues. The germline V gene encodes CDR1 ENHRY and CDR2 SYGVKD. The CDR3 is CAISGTGDGYTF. As DNA, the CDR3 is TGTGCCATCAGCGGGACGGGAGATGGCTACACCTTC.

This chain joins TRBV6-6 and TRBJ1-1; a weak D match, TRBD1 (6 bases). V lost 5 bases to trimming and J lost 7 bases, with 17 bases between them. The CDR3 runs 14 residues. Germline V lookup: CDR1 MNHNY, CDR2 SVGAGI (reference sequence). CDR3 loop: CASSGGTGLVEAFF. In nucleotides, the CDR3 is TGTGCCAGCAGTGGGGGCACAGGGCTTGTTGAAGCTTTCTTT.

The rearrangement joins TRBV10-3 to TRBJ1-1; tentatively, D is TRBD1 (5 bases). CDR3 length: 15 residues. The V and J ends lost 0 bases and 2 bases respectively, with 10 bases between them. Per germline, CDR1 ENHRY and CDR2 SYGVKD. The CDR3 loop reads CAISESSGGNTEAFF. CDR3 nucleotide sequence: TGTGCCATCAGTGAGTCGAGCGGGGGTAACACTGAAGCTTTCTTT.

The chain employs TRBV7-3 and TRBJ1-1, with a tentative D call TRBD1 (5 bases). The CDR3 sequence is 15 residues long. CDR1 is SGHTA and CDR2 is FQGTGA in the germline V gene. The V end was cut by 5 bases, the J end by 2 bases, with 15 bases between. The CDR3 loop is CASSPGLGGNTEAFF. For the CDR3, the DNA is TGTGCCAGCAGCCCGGGCCTGGGGGGAAACACTGAAGCTTTCTTT.

The V call is TRBV19, the J call TRBJ1-2; 8 bases are a match to TRBD1. Germline CDR1 LNHDA, CDR2 SQIVND (reference sequence). This CDR3 is 15 amino acids long. The V segment lost 6 bases and the J segment 6 bases; nucleotides outside the gene matches: 12. This CDR3 is CASSELSGGADGYTF. The CDR3 DNA follows: TGTGCCAGTAGCGAACTCTCAGGGGGCGCGGATGGCTACACCTTC.

The gene calls are TRBV19 and TRBJ1-6; 7 bases agree with TRBD1. The CDR3 loop spans 16 amino acids. The junction had 7 bases not matched to a gene; V was cut back by 8 bases and J by 0 bases. Germline lookup yields CDR1 LNHDA and CDR2 SQIVND (reference sequence). CDR3 sequence: CASRRDSLSYNSPLHF. The CDR3 bases are TGTGCCAGTCGGAGGGACAGTCTCTCCTATAATTCACCCCTCCACTTT.

The rearrangement links TRBV19 to TRBJ1-5, with D possibly matching TRBD1 (5 bases). V was pared by 5 bases and J by 7 bases, with 12 bases between. This CDR3 is 13 amino acids long. CDR1 and CDR2 from the germline V gene are LNHDA and SQIVND (reference sequence). In nucleotides, the CDR3 is TGTGCCAGTAGTGCAGGGATAAGGCAGCCCCAGCATTTT. Residues: CASSAGIRQPQHF.

This chain connects TRBV19 to TRBJ2-5; 8 bases are shared with TRBD1. The CDR3 is 17 residues long. The germline V gene encodes CDR1 LNHDA and CDR2 SQIVND (reference sequence). V gave up 4 bases and J gave up 3 bases; unmatched junction bases: 13. CDR3: CASSTSLSGTGKETQYF. The CDR3, as DNA: TGTGCCAGTAGTACCTCTCTCTCCGGGACAGGTAAAGAGACCCAGTACTTC. Full variable domain (outside the CDR3, taken from reference TRBV19 and TRBJ2-5): DGGITQSPKYLFRKEGQNVTLSCEQNLNHDAMYWYRQDPGQGLRLIYYSQIVNDFQKGDIAEGYSVSREKKESFPLTVTSAQKNPTAFYLCASSTSLSGTGKETQYFGPGTRLLVL.

This chain connects TRBV9 to TRBJ2-5, with D tentatively TRBD2 (7 bases). CDR1 and CDR2 from the germline V gene are SGDLS and YYNGEE. Trimming removed 0 bases from V and 3 bases from J, with 18 bases in between. This CDR3 has 17 amino acids. CDR3 in amino acids: CASSVGMRGGNEETQYF. CDR3 nucleotides: TGTGCCAGCAGCGTAGGAATGAGGGGGGGAAACGAAGAGACCCAGTACTTC. Filled out from reference TRBV9 and TRBJ2-5, the complete variable domain reads DSGVTQTPKHLITATGQRVTLRCSPRSGDLSVYWYQQSLDQGLQFLIQYYNGEERAKGNILERFSAQQFPDLHSELNLSSLELGDSALYFCASSVGMRGGNEETQYFGPGTRLLVL.

The chain employs TRBV5-1 and TRBJ2-2, with 12 bases lining up with TRBD2. There are 17 residues in the CDR3. The V gene end was trimmed by 3 bases and the J gene end by 0 bases; junction bases not matched to a gene: 3. Germline V gene sequence: CDR1 SGHRS, CDR2 YFSETQ. The CDR3, as DNA: TGCGCCAGCAGCTACCGGACTAGCGGGACGAACACCGGGGAGCTGTTTTTT. This encodes CASSYRTSGTNTGELFF.

This chain's CDR3 is CASSQDLAGSYEQYF. CDR3 bases: TGCGCCAGCAGCCAAGATCTAGCGGGTTCCTACGAGCAGTACTTC. The J gene is TRBJ2-7, the V gene TRBV4-1; TRBD2 matches 8 bases. Germline V CDR1 and CDR2: MGHRA, YSYEKL. The CDR3 runs to 15 residues. J lost 1 base, V lost 0 bases, and 2 bases had no gene match.

The chain links TRBV6-5 to TRBJ2-7, with a tentative D call TRBD1 (6 bases). This CDR3 comprises 14 residues. Deletions cut 5 bases from V and 3 bases from J, with 14 bases between. Germline-derived CDR1 and CDR2 are MNHEY and SVGAGI. The CDR3 sequence is CASSQPGHLYEQYF. The DNA of the CDR3 is TGTGCCAGCAGTCAACCGGGACACCTCTACGAGCAGTACTTC.

J is TRBJ2-5 and V is TRBV11-3; 7 nucleotides align to TRBD2. CDR1 SGHNT and CDR2 YENEEA come from the germline V gene. V trimming: 1 base; J trimming: 4 bases; junction bases outside the gene matches: 6. The CDR3 extends over 15 amino acids. The DNA of the CDR3 is TGTGCCAGCAGCTTAGGGACTAGTGGGGCAGAGACCCAGTACTTC. Translated, it gives CASSLGTSGAETQYF.

This clone has a single count. V and J are TRBV7-3 and TRBJ2-1; tentative D call: TRBD2 (5 bases). The CDR3 contains 15 residues. V was shortened by 5 bases and J by 0 bases, with 11 bases between the two germline ends. Germline values: CDR1 SGHTA, CDR2 FQGTGA. The CDR3 spells CASSEDSSSYNEQFF. The CDR3 DNA reads as TGTGCCAGCAGCGAGGACTCAAGCTCCTACAATGAGCAGTTCTTC.

This clone was observed a single time. V is TRBV9 and J is TRBJ2-2, with 9 bases identical to TRBD2. Per germline, CDR1 SGDLS and CDR2 YYNGEE. The CDR3 runs 16 residues. Germline trimming cut 2 bases from V and 0 bases from J; bases unmatched to any gene: 2. DNA of the CDR3: TGTGCCAGCAGCGTTTTAGCGGGGGCGAACACCGGGGAGCTGTTTTTT. This gives the protein CASSVLAGANTGELFF. Drawing the rest from reference TRBV9 and TRBJ2-2, the complete variable domain is DSGVTQTPKHLITATGQRVTLRCSPRSGDLSVYWYQQSLDQGLQFLIQYYNGEERAKGNILERFSAQQFPDLHSELNLSSLELGDSALYFCASSVLAGANTGELFFGEGSRLTVL.

The chain joins TRBV5-6 to TRBJ2-5; D is unresolved. CDR3 length equals 14 residues. Trimming removed 0 bases at V and 2 bases at J, with 8 bases between. Germline CDR1 SGHDT, CDR2 YYEEEE. The chain's CDR3 is CASSLGSLQETQYF. CDR3 nucleotide sequence: TGTGCCAGCAGCTTGGGGAGCCTACAAGAGACCCAGTACTTC. The complete variable domain, with remaining parts taken from reference TRBV5-6 and TRBJ2-5, reads DAGVTQSPTHLIKTRGQQVTLRCSPKSGHDTVSWYQQALGQGPQFIFQYYEEEERQRGNFPDRFSGHQFPNYSSELNVNALLLGDSALYLCASSLGSLQETQYFGPGTRLLVL.

The chain has TRBV18 and TRBJ1-3; D is possibly TRBD1 (5 bases). The CDR3 length is 15 residues. V lost 3 bases, J lost 4 bases, and 13 bases lay in between. CDR1 is KGHSH and CDR2 is LQKENI in the germline V gene. Here the CDR3 reads CASSPGGDPGNTIYF. DNA of the CDR3: TGTGCCAGCTCACCCGGGGGGGACCCCGGAAACACCATATATTTT.

This sequence joins TRBV5-6 and TRBJ2-2; the match to TRBD2 covers 11 bases. Germline CDR1 reads SGHDT; CDR2 reads YYEEEE. The CDR3 has 16 residues. V gave up 2 bases and J gave up 3 bases; unmatched junction bases: 3. The CDR3 DNA sequence: TGTGCCAGCAGCTTTAGCGGGAGGGCTGACACCGGGGAGCTGTTTTTT. It translates to CASSFSGRADTGELFF.